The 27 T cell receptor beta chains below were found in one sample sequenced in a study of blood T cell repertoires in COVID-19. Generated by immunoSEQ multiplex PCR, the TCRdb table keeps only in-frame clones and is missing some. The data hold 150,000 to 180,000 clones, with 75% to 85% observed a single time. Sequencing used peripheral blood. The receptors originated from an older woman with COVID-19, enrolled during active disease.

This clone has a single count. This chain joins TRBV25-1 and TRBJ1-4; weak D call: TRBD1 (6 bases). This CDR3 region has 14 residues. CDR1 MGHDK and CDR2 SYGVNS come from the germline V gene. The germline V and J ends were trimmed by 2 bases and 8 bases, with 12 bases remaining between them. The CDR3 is CASSEGGRGEKLFF. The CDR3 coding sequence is TGTGCCAGCAGTGAAGGAGGGAGGGGGGAAAAACTGTTTTTT.

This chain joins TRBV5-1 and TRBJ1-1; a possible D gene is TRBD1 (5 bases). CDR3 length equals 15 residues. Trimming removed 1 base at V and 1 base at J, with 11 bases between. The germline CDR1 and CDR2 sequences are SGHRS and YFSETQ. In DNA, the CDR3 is TGCGCCAGCAGCTTGCCGCTAACAGGGAACACTGAAGCTTTCTTT. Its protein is CASSLPLTGNTEAFF.

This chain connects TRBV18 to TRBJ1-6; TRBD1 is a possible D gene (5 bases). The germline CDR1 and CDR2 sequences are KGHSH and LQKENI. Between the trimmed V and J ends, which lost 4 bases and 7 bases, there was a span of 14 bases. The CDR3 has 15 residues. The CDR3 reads CASSLTGEINSPLHF. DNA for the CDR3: TGTGCCAGCTCACTTACGGGGGAGATCAATTCACCCCTCCACTTT. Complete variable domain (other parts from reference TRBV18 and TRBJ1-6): NAGVMQNPRHLVRRRGQEARLRCSPMKGHSHVYWYRQLPEEGLKFMVYLQKENIIDESGMPKERFSAEFPKEGPSILRIQQVVRGDSAAYFCASSLTGEINSPLHFGNGTRLTVT.

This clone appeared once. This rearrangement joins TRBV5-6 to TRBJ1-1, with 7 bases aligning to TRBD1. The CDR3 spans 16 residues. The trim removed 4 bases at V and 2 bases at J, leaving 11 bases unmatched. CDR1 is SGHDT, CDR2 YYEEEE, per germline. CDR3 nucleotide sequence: TGTGCCAGCAGCGTCAGACAGGGCGGGGTAAACACTGAAGCTTTCTTT. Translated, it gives CASSVRQGGVNTEAFF.

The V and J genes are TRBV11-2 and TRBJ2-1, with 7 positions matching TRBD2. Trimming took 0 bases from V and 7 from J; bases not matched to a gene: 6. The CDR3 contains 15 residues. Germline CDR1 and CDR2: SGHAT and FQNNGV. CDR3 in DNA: TGTGCCAGCAGCTTAGAAGCGGGGCGGGGGAATGAGCAGTTCTTC. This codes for CASSLEAGRGNEQFF.

The CDR3 spells CASTSDSSYEQYF. The CDR3 DNA follows: TGTGCCAGCACCTCGGACAGCTCCTACGAGCAGTACTTC. The chain is built from TRBV6-6 and TRBJ2-7; D perhaps matches TRBD1 (6 bases). Germline lookup yields CDR1 MNHNY and CDR2 SVGAGI (reference sequence). This CDR3 region has 13 residues. V was clipped by 7 bases and J by 0 bases, with 10 bases between them.

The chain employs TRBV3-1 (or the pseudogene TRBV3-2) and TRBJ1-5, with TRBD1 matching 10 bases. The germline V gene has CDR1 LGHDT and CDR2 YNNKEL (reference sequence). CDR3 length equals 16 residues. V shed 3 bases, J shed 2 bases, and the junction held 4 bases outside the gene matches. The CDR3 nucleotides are TGTGCCAGCAGCCAGGGACAGGGGCTCGGCAATCAGCCCCAGCATTTT. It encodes CASSQGQGLGNQPQHF.

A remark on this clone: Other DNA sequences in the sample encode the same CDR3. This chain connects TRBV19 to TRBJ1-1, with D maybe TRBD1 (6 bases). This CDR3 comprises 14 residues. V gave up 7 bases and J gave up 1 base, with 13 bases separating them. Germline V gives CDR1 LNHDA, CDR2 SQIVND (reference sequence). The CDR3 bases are TGTGCCAGTAACACCGGGACACCGAACACTGAAGCTTTCTTT. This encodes CASNTGTPNTEAFF. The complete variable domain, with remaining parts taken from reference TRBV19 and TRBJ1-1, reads DGGITQSPKYLFRKEGQNVTLSCEQNLNHDAMYWYRQDPGQGLRLIYYSQIVNDFQKGDIAEGYSVSREKKESFPLTVTSAQKNPTAFYLCASNTGTPNTEAFFGQGTRLTVV.

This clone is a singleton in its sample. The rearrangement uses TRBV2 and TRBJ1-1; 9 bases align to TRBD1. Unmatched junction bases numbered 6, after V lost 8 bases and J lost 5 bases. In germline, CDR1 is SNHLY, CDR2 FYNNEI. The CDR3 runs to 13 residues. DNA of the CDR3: TGTGCCAGCTCCGGGACAGGGAGAACTGAAGCTTTCTTT. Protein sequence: CASSGTGRTEAFF.

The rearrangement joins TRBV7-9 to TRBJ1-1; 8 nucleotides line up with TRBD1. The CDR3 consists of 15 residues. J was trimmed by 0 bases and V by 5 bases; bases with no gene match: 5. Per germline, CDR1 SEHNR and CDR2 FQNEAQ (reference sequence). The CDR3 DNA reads TGTGCCAGCAGCATAAAGACAGGGGTGAACACTGAAGCTTTCTTT. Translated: CASSIKTGVNTEAFF. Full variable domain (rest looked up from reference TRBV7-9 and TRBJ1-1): DTGVSQNPRHKITKRGQNVTFRCDPISEHNRLYWYRQTLGQGPEFLTYFQNEAQLEKSRLLSDRFSAERPKGSFSTLEIQRTEQGDSAMYLCASSIKTGVNTEAFFGQGTRLTVV.

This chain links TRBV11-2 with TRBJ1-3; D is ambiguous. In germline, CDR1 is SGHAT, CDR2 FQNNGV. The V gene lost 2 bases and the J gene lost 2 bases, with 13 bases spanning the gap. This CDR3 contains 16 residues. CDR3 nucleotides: TGTGCCAGCAGCTTACCCCCCTCCTTCGCTGGAAACACCATATATTTT. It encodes CASSLPPSFAGNTIYF.

The CDR3 DNA follows: TGTGCCAGCGGGGAAGATAGCGGTTCCTACAATGAGCAGTTCTTC. Translated: CASGEDSGSYNEQFF. The V and J genes are TRBV7-9 and TRBJ2-1; possible D gene TRBD2, 6 bases. The CDR3 length is 15 residues. The germline gives CDR1 SEHNR, CDR2 FQNEAQ (reference sequence). V was shortened by 8 bases and J by 1 base, with 15 bases between the two germline ends.

As DNA, the CDR3 is TGTGCCACCCAGCTTGCGGGGGCCTACAATGAGCAGTTCTTC. Translated: CATQLAGAYNEQFF. The chain employs TRBV24-1 and TRBJ2-1; 7 bases match TRBD2. The CDR3 has 14 amino acids. CDR1 and CDR2 (germline): KGHDR, SFDVKD. The V gene end was trimmed by 9 bases and the J gene end by 2 bases; junction bases not matched to a gene: 6.

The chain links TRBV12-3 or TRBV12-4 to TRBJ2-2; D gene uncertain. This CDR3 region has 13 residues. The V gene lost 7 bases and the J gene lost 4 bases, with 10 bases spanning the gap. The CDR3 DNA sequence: TGTGCCAGCATGTTTGGGCTCACCGGGGAGCTGTTTTTT. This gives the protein CASMFGLTGELFF.

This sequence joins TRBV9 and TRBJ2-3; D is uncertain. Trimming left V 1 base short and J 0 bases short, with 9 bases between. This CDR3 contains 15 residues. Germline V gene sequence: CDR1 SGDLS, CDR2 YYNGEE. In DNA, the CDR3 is TGTGCCAGCAGCGTAAGAGCGTCTAGCACAGATACGCAGTATTTT. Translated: CASSVRASSTDTQYF.

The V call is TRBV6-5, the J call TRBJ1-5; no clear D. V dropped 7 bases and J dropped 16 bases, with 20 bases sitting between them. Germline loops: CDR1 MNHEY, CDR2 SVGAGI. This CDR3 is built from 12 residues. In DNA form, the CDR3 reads TGTGCCAGCACCAACGGCGGGAGGCATCAACATTTT. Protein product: CASTNGGRHQHF.

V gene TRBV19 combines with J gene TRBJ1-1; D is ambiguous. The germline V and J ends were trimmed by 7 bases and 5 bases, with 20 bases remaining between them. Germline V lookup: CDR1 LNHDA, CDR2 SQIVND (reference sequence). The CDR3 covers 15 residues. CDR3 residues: CASTPEGVSRTEAFF. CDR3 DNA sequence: TGTGCCAGTACCCCCGAGGGAGTATCACGTACTGAAGCTTTCTTT.

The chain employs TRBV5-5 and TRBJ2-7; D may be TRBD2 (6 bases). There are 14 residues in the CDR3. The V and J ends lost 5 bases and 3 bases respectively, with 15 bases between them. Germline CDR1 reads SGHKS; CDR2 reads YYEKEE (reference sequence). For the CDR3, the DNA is TGTGCCAGCAGGGCGACTCCGGGGGTCTACGAGCAGTACGTC. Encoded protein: CASRATPGVYEQYV.

CDR3 sequence: CASSFRTAHEQFF. CDR3 bases: TGTGCCAGCAGCTTTAGGACAGCACATGAGCAGTTCTTC. This chain joins TRBV5-6 and TRBJ2-1, with D maybe TRBD1 (6 bases). V was trimmed by 2 bases and J by 8 bases, leaving 11 bases between them. The CDR3 is made up of 13 amino acids. Germline V gene sequence: CDR1 SGHDT, CDR2 YYEEEE. Based on the CDR3 plus reference TRBV5-6 and TRBJ2-1, the full variable domain is DAGVTQSPTHLIKTRGQQVTLRCSPKSGHDTVSWYQQALGQGPQFIFQYYEEEERQRGNFPDRFSGHQFPNYSSELNVNALLLGDSALYLCASSFRTAHEQFFGPGTRLTVL.

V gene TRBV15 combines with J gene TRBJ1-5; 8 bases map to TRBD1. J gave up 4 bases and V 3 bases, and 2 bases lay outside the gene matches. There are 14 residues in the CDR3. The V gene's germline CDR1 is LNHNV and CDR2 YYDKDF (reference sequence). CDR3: CATSRWTGNQPQHF. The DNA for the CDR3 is TGTGCCACCAGCAGGTGGACAGGGAATCAGCCCCAGCATTTT.

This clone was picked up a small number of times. CDR3 DNA sequence: TGTGCCAGCTCACCTCAGGGGGATGGAAACACCATATATTTT. Protein sequence: CASSPQGDGNTIYF. V and J are TRBV18 and TRBJ1-3; 7 bases fit TRBD1. Germline values: CDR1 KGHSH, CDR2 LQKENI. The trim removed 3 bases at V and 3 bases at J, leaving 2 bases unmatched. The CDR3 loop spans 14 amino acids.

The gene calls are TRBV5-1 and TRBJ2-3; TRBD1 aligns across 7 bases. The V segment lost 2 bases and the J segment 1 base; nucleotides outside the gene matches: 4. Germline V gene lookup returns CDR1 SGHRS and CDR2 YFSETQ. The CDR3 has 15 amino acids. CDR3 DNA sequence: TGCGCCAGCAGCTTACAGGGGATAGGCACAGATACGCAGTATTTT. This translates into CASSLQGIGTDTQYF.

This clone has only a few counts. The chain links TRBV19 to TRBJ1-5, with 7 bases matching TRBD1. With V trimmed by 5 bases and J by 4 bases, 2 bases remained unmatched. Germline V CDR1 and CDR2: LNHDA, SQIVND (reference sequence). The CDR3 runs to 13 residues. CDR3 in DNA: TGTGCCAGTAGTGCACAGGGGAATCAGCCCCAGCATTTT. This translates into CASSAQGNQPQHF.

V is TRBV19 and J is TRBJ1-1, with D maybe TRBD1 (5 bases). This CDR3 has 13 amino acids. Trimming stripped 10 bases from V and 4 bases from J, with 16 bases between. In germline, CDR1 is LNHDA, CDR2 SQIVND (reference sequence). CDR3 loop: CAIKGRGLTEAFF. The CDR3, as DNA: TGTGCCATTAAAGGACGGGGACTCACTGAAGCTTTCTTT. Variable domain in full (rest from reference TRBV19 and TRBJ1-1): DGGITQSPKYLFRKEGQNVTLSCEQNLNHDAMYWYRQDPGQGLRLIYYSQIVNDFQKGDIAEGYSVSREKKESFPLTVTSAQKNPTAFYLCAIKGRGLTEAFFGQGTRLTVV.

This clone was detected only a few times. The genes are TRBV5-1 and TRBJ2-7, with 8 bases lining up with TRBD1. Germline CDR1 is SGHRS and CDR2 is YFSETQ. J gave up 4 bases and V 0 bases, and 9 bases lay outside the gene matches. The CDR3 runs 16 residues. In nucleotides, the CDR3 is TGCGCCAGCAGCTTGGGCGACAGGGGTTCAGGATACGAGCAGTACTTC. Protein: CASSLGDRGSGYEQYF.

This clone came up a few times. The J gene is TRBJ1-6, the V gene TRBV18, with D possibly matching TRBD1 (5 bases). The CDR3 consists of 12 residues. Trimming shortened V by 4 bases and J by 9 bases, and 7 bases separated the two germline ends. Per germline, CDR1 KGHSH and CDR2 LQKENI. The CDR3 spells CASSLQGSPLHF. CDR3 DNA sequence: TGTGCCAGCTCACTTCAGGGTTCACCCCTCCACTTT.

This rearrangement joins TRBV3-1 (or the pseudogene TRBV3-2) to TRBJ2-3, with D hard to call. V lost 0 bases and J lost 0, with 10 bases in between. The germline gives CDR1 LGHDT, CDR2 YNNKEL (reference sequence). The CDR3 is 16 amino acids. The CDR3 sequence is CASSQESGLSTDTQYF. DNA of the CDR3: TGTGCCAGCAGCCAAGAATCAGGCCTAAGCACAGATACGCAGTATTTT.